The sequence of this TCR beta chain was determined in a study of cytomegalovirus exposure and HLA in healthy donors (dated by TCRdb to 2017 to 2019). As for the study more broadly: In an earlier analysis of 550 to 750 of the donors, 276 Gb of sequence data and just under 120 million unique TCR beta sequences from 180 million or so T cells were reported. Approximately 300 gigabases of sequencing data and around 85 million unique TCR sequences made up an early release that covered under 750 HLA-typed donors. Among the roughly 370 genotyped donors, approximately 81% belonged to the genetic ancestry cluster associated with self-reported Caucasian donors. The study was designed to test whether signatures of past pathogen exposure could be identified by cataloging public T cell receptors. The T cell repertoires of 550 to 850 subjects were profiled by immunosequencing and related to cytomegalovirus serostatus. Along with the roughly 670-subject first cohort, a separate validation cohort of over a hundred different subjects was used. To predict cytomegalovirus infection status, the study combined high-throughput TCR immunosequencing, statistical association of individual TCRs with disease status, and machine learning. In a later analysis, previously published TCR beta repertoires from about 670 donors were re-analyzed and high-resolution HLA genotyping was added so that TCR occurrence patterns could be studied. Rather than drawing on any new phenotypic data, the later analysis identified candidate immune exposures from TCR beta sequences and the way those sequences occurred across donors. An earlier analysis of approximately 640 of the donors applied high-throughput TCR beta sequencing to assess whether each TCR beta V gene segment acted as functional or pseudogenic. Donor age, sex, ethnicity and CMV serostatus were compiled alongside the repertoire data. A later genetic analysis used genome-wide SNP genotypes for about 55% of the 666 donors, treating that subset as a discovery cohort. All discovery cohort repertoires had been generated using a single sequencing platform. Both class I and class II loci were covered by HLA typing, at four-digit resolution. The number of typed donors differed by locus: 629-630 for A, B, C, DRB1 and DQB1; about 520 for DQA1; some 590 for DPA1; and roughly 470 for DPB1. Four to six DR-DQ haplotypes were handled as single units for association and clustering, since linkage in the cohort was strong. On average, roughly 250,000 unique TCR beta nucleotide sequences were sequenced per donor among 350 to 400 genotyped donors of the cohort, with roughly 18% of those sequences being non-productive. General findings and caveats noted by the study authors: The 87-base-pair reads could not distinguish some IMGT-functional V segments, including TRBV6-2 and TRBV6-3, so those segments were excluded. According to a later analysis, parvovirus B19, influenza, CMV and Epstein-Barr virus appeared linked to several top co-occurrence clusters. According to a later genetic analysis, donors in an Asian-associated ancestry cluster had fewer N-insertions in productive TCRs than the approximately 700-donor mean. When HLA alleles, especially DR and DQ, strongly co-occurred, attributing TCR associations to individual alleles was difficult. Because HLA typing was unavailable for some donors at each locus, only the typed subset was used in association tests. Roughly uniform sequencing depth across donors was assumed in presence/absence analyses, although this assumption may not hold. Compared with equally common non-associated chains, HLA-associated TCR beta chains in a later analysis were more clonally expanded and had lower generation probabilities. In a later analysis, TCR association rates were found to vary across HLA loci, with the most associated TCRs seen for DRB1 alleles and the fewest for HLA-C alleles. In the study, approximately 160 TCR beta chains were listed as associated with cytomegalovirus. In a later analysis, 15,000 to 20,000 TCR beta sequences were associated with specific HLA alleles at a false discovery rate of 0.05. In vitro tests confirmed that three of the cytomegalovirus-associated TCR beta chains recognize cytomegalovirus antigens. A further reported finding was that TCR beta sequences accurately predicted the HLA-A and HLA-B alleles for most subjects in the first cohort. A cluster of highly shared sequence variants was judged likely to be a technical artifact of the sequencing pipeline. The classifier was reported to diagnose cytomegalovirus status with high specificity and sensitivity in both the original cohort and the validation cohort. Roughly 15 rarely observed V segments, including chromosome 9 orphons, were excluded from the earlier analysis of some 590 of the donors because counts were too low. This cohort had only TCR beta chains sequenced, and the lack of alpha or paired-chain data limited which features could be detected. The authors suggested that the approach could potentially be extended to other disease states and immunological phenotypes. A later analysis found that most CMV-associated TCR beta chains appeared HLA-restricted, with HLA associations seemingly driven largely by CMV exposure. V-gene and J-gene trimming of TCR beta chains was associated with a missense DCLRE1C variant in a later genetic analysis, and the association was replicated in an independent cohort. CMV serostatus was the only immune exposure information available for the cohort. Linkage disequilibrium might explain the correlated functional status among segregating V segments, but an unknown experimental factor could not be excluded. An earlier analysis of 450 to 750 of the donors showed that most TCR beta V segments appeared in productive rearrangements either about 87% or about 30% of the time, which broadly matched IMGT annotations. Most TCR sequences were seen in very few donors, while some public TCRs were found in many individuals.

As regards this clone: The antigen this receptor binds is unknown. Base qualities are missing; no much larger clone stands one base away.

The receptor library was made with the immunoSEQ multiplex PCR assay. A mixture of 60 forward primers for TCR Vbeta segments and 13 reverse primers for TCR Jbeta segments was used in the multiplex PCR. A multiplex PCR assay on genomic DNA amplified the CDR3 region of rearranged TCR beta genes. On the Illumina HiSeq System, the amplified TCR beta libraries were sequenced as 87-base-pair reads. Under the source paper's analysis protocol: Across the 600 to 700 repertoires, a later analysis counted 80 million or so unique TCR beta chains, 9.5 million to 12 million of which were shared by at least two donors. A nearest-neighbor algorithm error-corrected the raw reads and collapsed the reads into unique sequences, merging closely related sequences to remove PCR and sequencing errors. To assign V, D and J gene segments, CDR3 sequences were aligned to IMGT reference sequences. For a sequence to be retained, a match of at least six nucleotides to both a V gene segment and a J gene segment was required. A rearrangement was called productive if the CDR3 had no stop codons and remained in frame with V and J, and every other rearrangement was called non-productive. CDR3 was defined according to IMGT convention as the region running from the second conserved V-encoded cysteine to the conserved J-encoded phenylalanine. Sequences without an unambiguous match to a single V gene segment were excluded from the earlier analysis of about 630 of the donors. In an earlier analysis of 500 to 750 of the donors, V segments were called functional above 56.7% productive rearrangements and were called segregating when the between-donor standard deviation exceeded 5%. A statistical classification framework was built to diagnose cytomegalovirus status from the catalog of TCR beta chain sequences. In a later analysis, TCR nucleotide sequences were compared against IMGT/GENE-DB human TR gene sequences so that V and J genes could be assigned. Using the TCRdist pipeline, a later analysis assigned CDR3 sequences along with most-parsimonious VDJ recombination scenarios. In a later analysis, each TCR beta chain was defined by its CDR3 amino acid sequence together with its V-gene family, and reads without a unique V-gene family were excluded. In a later analysis, fewer than 600 highly shared, low-generation-probability nucleotide sequences were removed to address suspected cross-contamination and a sequencing artifact. In a later analysis, a clonal expansion index for each public chain was calculated from normalized within-repertoire ranks of inferred template counts. In a later analysis, generation probabilities were computed using a VDJ recombination model fitted to out-of-frame rearrangements, and the results were checked against IGoR. In a later analysis, TCR-TCR, TCR-HLA and TCR-CMV co-occurrence was scored with hypergeometric tests, and a repertoire-size bias correction was applied to TCR pairs. A later analysis estimated false discovery rates by permuting HLA or CMV assignments 20 times. A later analysis grouped co-occurring TCRs with DBSCAN, adding TCRdist sequence similarity when clustering within HLA-allele-positive subsets. Repertoires with fewer than 30,000 or more than 120,000 public chains, plus five repertoires with anomalous nucleotide sharing, were excluded from co-occurrence clustering. The clones in this table, taken by TCRdb from immuneACCESS, are in-frame only. Not every clone is retained; where verified, under half of the shortfall comes from an unresolved V gene, and the cause of the rest is unknown. That table is the source of V, J and clone size, and D and trimming were worked out from the DNA. Here the sample has approximately 150,000 clones; around 75% occur a single time. Under 3.5% of the sample rests with the top ten.

The cohort was made up of about 670 healthy bone marrow donors. All cohort members were sampled while nominally healthy, although unrecorded immune exposures were likely present. The donor tested CMV seronegative, placing the donor among the approximately 360 seronegative members of the cohort. Every donor gave a peripheral blood sample, and the peripheral blood mononuclear cells from that sample were used for TCR beta sequencing. The Qiagen DNeasy Blood Extraction Kit was used to extract genomic DNA from the blood cell samples. Trimming takes 4 bases from V and 4 bases from J, and the germline ends sit 9 bases apart. The cysteine opens and the phenylalanine closes a CDR3 of 13 amino acids. The only DNA kept is the CDR3, 39 bases in frame from the first base. CDR1 MGHRA and CDR2 YSYEKL were looked up in the germline V gene.

The specimen sequenced was PBMCs. The V gene is TRBV4-1 and the J gene is TRBJ2-3, and possibly TRBD1, on 6 matching bases. This TCR was recovered from a woman in her 30s in good health and CMV-seronegative. CDR3 sequence: CASSRGQPDTQYF. In nucleotide form, the sequence is TGCGCCAGCAGCCGCGGACAGCCAGATACGCAGTATTTT.